These 22 T cell receptor beta chains came from one sample sequenced in a study of blood T cell repertoires in COVID-19. The repertoire was sequenced with immunoSEQ multiplex PCR; TCRdb's copy has only in-frame clones and lacks some. The sample carries fewer than 90,000 clones, around nine tenths recorded once. Sequenced sample: peripheral blood. These receptors originate from a middle-aged man with active or convalescent COVID-19.

The rearrangement uses TRBV7-9 and TRBJ2-7, with TRBD1 identical over 7 bases. The length of the CDR3 is 13 residues. V shed 5 bases and J 2 bases; nucleotides not matched to a gene: 3. Germline V CDR1 and CDR2: SEHNR, FQNEAQ (reference sequence). CDR3 bases: TGTGCCAGCAGCCCTCAGGGGGCCTACGAGCAGTACGTC. As protein: CASSPQGAYEQYV.

The V call is TRBV9, the J call TRBJ1-6; tentative D call: TRBD1 (5 bases). There are 16 residues in the CDR3. Germline-derived CDR1 and CDR2 are SGDLS and YYNGEE. The ends were cut back, 5 bases at V and 0 bases at J, with 12 bases in the middle. The DNA for the CDR3 is TGTGCCAGCAGTTGGGGCTGGAGCTCCTATAATTCACCCCTCCACTTT. Protein: CASSWGWSSYNSPLHF.

This clone appeared a few times. The DNA of the CDR3 is TGTGCCTGGAGTGAAGGAGTTCGTTGGGATTCAGTCGGGGCCTACGAGCAGTACTTC. The encoded protein is CAWSEGVRWDSVGAYEQYF. V and J are TRBV30 and TRBJ2-7, with D perhaps matching TRBD2 (5 bases). Looked up from germline, CDR1 is GTSNPN and CDR2 is SVGIG (reference sequence). The V end was cut by 1 base, the J end by 2 bases, with 27 bases between. The CDR3 has 19 amino acids.

V and J are TRBV11-3 and TRBJ1-1, with TRBD1 as a possible D gene (6 bases). Germline CDR1 reads SGHNT; CDR2 reads YENEEA. The V gene lost 3 bases and the J gene lost 5 bases, with 13 bases spanning the gap. There are 14 residues in the CDR3. The CDR3 here is CASSLVQGGTEAFF. In DNA, the CDR3 is TGTGCCAGCAGCTTGGTACAGGGTGGGACTGAAGCTTTCTTT. Looking up the rest from reference TRBV11-3 and TRBJ1-1 gives the full variable domain: EAGVVQSPRYKIIEKKQPVAFWCNPISGHNTLYWYLQNLGQGPELLIRYENEEAVDDSQLPKDRFSAERLKGVDSTLKIQPAELGDSAVYLCASSLVQGGTEAFFGQGTRLTVV.

The chain uses TRBV5-6 and TRBJ1-2; 12 bases are a match to TRBD1. The CDR3 is 16 residues long. Trimming took 0 bases from V and 8 from J; bases not matched to a gene: 8. Germline assignment: CDR1 SGHDT and CDR2 YYEEEE. The CDR3 nucleotides read TGTGCCAGCAGCTTGGCTGGGACAGGGGGCGTAAAGGGCTACACCTTC. This encodes CASSLAGTGGVKGYTF.

The chain joins TRBV30 to TRBJ2-5; perhaps TRBD2 as D (6 bases). Germline V gives CDR1 GTSNPN, CDR2 SVGIG (reference sequence). This CDR3 comprises 15 residues. Trimming pared 0 bases from V and 1 base from J, leaving 12 bases between. CDR3 in DNA: TGTGCCTGGAGTGTACAGGTGGGACTCCAAGAGACCCAGTACTTC. Residues: CAWSVQVGLQETQYF.

The V and J genes are TRBV29-1 and TRBJ2-4, with D perhaps matching TRBD1 (6 bases). V lost 0 bases and J lost 9, with 12 bases in between. Germline loops: CDR1 SQVTM, CDR2 ANQGSEA. The CDR3 has 13 residues. CDR3 protein: CSVEEQGEGIQYF. The DNA of the CDR3 is TGCAGCGTTGAAGAACAGGGCGAGGGCATTCAGTACTTC.

This clone is a singleton in its sample. The V call is TRBV13, the J call TRBJ2-5; D gene ambiguous. V was pared by 0 bases and J by 5 bases, with 10 bases between. This CDR3 comprises 14 residues. Germline V gene data show CDR1 as PRHDT and CDR2 as FYEKMQ (reference sequence). The CDR3 nucleotides are TGTGCCAGCAGCTTAGGGGGCTATCGCGAGACCCAGTACTTC. Its protein is CASSLGGYRETQYF.

This chain links TRBV6-5 with TRBJ1-1, with D unclear. The CDR3 loop spans 14 amino acids. The V and J ends lost 6 bases and 1 base respectively, with 12 bases between them. The germline CDR1 and CDR2 sequences are MNHEY and SVGAGI. The CDR3 nucleotides read TGTGCCAGCAGAAAGACCCGGGGGAACACTGAAGCTTTCTTT. It is translated as CASRKTRGNTEAFF.

The chain links TRBV5-1 to TRBJ2-3; 9 bases line up with TRBD2. The V and J ends lost 1 base and 2 bases, in that order; junction bases with no gene match: 5. Per germline, CDR1 SGHRS and CDR2 YFSETQ. This CDR3 region has 16 residues. CDR3 coding DNA: TGCGCCAGCAGCTTGCAAGCGGGGGGCCTCACAGATACGCAGTATTTT. Protein product: CASSLQAGGLTDTQYF.

The rearrangement uses TRBV11-2 and TRBJ1-6; D possibly corresponds to TRBD1 (6 bases). The CDR3 sequence is 14 residues long. Between the trimmed V and J ends, which lost 5 bases and 7 bases, there was a span of 12 bases. In germline, CDR1 is SGHAT, CDR2 FQNNGV. The chain's CDR3 is CASSPQGRNSPLHF. In nucleotides, the CDR3 is TGTGCCAGCAGCCCACAGGGTCGGAATTCACCCCTCCACTTT.

Only one count was recorded for this clone. V is TRBV3-1 (or the pseudogene TRBV3-2) and J is TRBJ1-1; D possibly corresponds to TRBD1 (5 bases). The germline CDR1 and CDR2 sequences are LGHDT and YNNKEL (reference sequence). The CDR3 has 17 amino acids. V was clipped by 1 base and J by 5 bases, with 20 bases between them. CDR3 sequence reads: CASSQGGVGTFGTEAFF. The CDR3 DNA reads as TGTGCCAGCAGCCAAGGGGGAGTAGGGACTTTCGGTACTGAAGCTTTCTTT.

The chain combines TRBV7-8 with TRBJ1-1; no firm D call. CDR1 and CDR2 (germline): SGHVS, FQNEAQ. V lost 0 bases and J 0 bases, leaving 8 bases between the germline ends. This CDR3 is 15 amino acids long. CDR3 in amino acids: CASSLAQQLNTEAFF. The CDR3 nucleotides read TGTGCCAGCAGCTTAGCGCAACAGTTGAACACTGAAGCTTTCTTT. The variable domain in full, with the rest retrieved from reference TRBV7-8 and TRBJ1-1, is GAGVSQSPRYKVAKRGQDVALRCDPISGHVSLFWYQQALGQGPEFLTYFQNEAQLDKSGLPSDRFFAERPEGSVSTLKIQRTQQEDSAVYLCASSLAQQLNTEAFFGQGTRLTVV.

This sequence joins TRBV7-7 and TRBJ1-5, with TRBD1 matching 7 bases. Germline V gene lookup returns CDR1 SSHAT and CDR2 FNYEAQ (reference sequence). After removal of 5 bases from V and 2 bases from J, the junction contained 12 bases not matched to a gene. This CDR3 comprises 17 residues. The CDR3 loop is CASSPQGGKGGNQPQHF. For the CDR3, the DNA is TGTGCCAGCAGCCCTCAGGGGGGAAAAGGGGGCAATCAGCCCCAGCATTTT.

This clone was seen just once. This chain links TRBV6-5 with TRBJ2-5, with D possibly being TRBD1 (6 bases). V lost 4 bases to trimming and J lost 4 bases, with 13 bases between them. CDR3 size: 14 residues. CDR1 MNHEY and CDR2 SVGAGI come from the germline V gene. The CDR3 loop is CASSCQGCGETQYF. The CDR3 DNA reads TGTGCCAGCAGTTGCCAGGGGTGTGGAGAGACCCAGTACTTC.

J is TRBJ2-1 and V is TRBV9; 7 nucleotides align to TRBD1. V lost 6 bases to trimming and J lost 5 bases; unmatched junction nucleotides: 8. The germline V gene has CDR1 SGDLS and CDR2 YYNGEE. The CDR3 totals 14 residues. CDR3 amino acids: CASTLRGRDNEQFF. CDR3 DNA sequence: TGTGCCAGCACCCTAAGGGGGCGTGACAATGAGCAGTTCTTC.

This clone was counted a single time. CDR3 sequence: CASSLVGGVNYEQYF. The CDR3 DNA reads TGTGCCAGCAGCTTAGTAGGGGGGGTGAACTACGAGCAGTACTTC. This chain uses TRBV7-2 with TRBJ2-7; perhaps TRBD2 as D (7 bases). V shed 1 base and J shed 3 bases, with 13 bases lying between them. CDR3 length equals 15 residues. CDR1 and CDR2 (germline): SGHTA, FQGNSA.

The chain recombines TRBV29-1 with TRBJ1-2; 8 nucleotides agree with TRBD1. CDR3 length: 14 amino acids. With 0 bases clipped from V and 8 bases from J, the junction kept 8 bases outside the gene matches. Germline V gene sequence: CDR1 SQVTM, CDR2 ANQGSEA. The CDR3 sequence: CSVEDRDRGKGYTF. DNA of the CDR3: TGCAGCGTTGAAGATCGCGACAGGGGAAAAGGCTACACCTTC. Full variable domain (rest looked up from reference TRBV29-1 and TRBJ1-2): SAVISQKPSRDICQRGTSLTIQCQVDSQVTMMFWYRQQPGQSLTLIATANQGSEATYESGFVIDKFPISRPNLTFSTLTVSNMSPEDSSIYLCSVEDRDRGKGYTFGSGTRLTVV.

The chain links TRBV5-1 to TRBJ2-7, with 9 bases lining up with TRBD2. The CDR3 loop spans 15 amino acids. CDR1 SGHRS and CDR2 YFSETQ come from the germline V gene. J lost 4 bases, V lost 2 bases, and 7 bases had no gene match. The CDR3 loop reads CASSLGSGGPYEQYV. The CDR3 nucleotides are TGCGCCAGCAGCTTAGGGAGCGGGGGGCCTTACGAGCAGTACGTC.

This chain links TRBV6-5 with TRBJ2-7; TRBD1 is a possible D gene (5 bases). There are 12 residues in the CDR3. Germline V gene lookup returns CDR1 MNHEY and CDR2 SVGAGI. The V gene lost 6 bases and the J gene lost 6 bases, with 12 bases spanning the gap. The CDR3 nucleotides are TGTGCCAGCAGAACAGGTTACTCCGAGCAGTACTTC. Its translation: CASRTGYSEQYF.

The chain uses TRBV5-1 and TRBJ1-1; 7 bases align to TRBD1. The J segment lost 6 bases and the V segment lost 0 bases, leaving 5 bases of the junction unmatched. CDR1 and CDR2 (germline): SGHRS, YFSETQ. CDR3 size: 14 residues. CDR3 sequence: CASSLAGRGAEAFF. The CDR3 DNA reads TGCGCCAGCAGCTTGGCGGGCAGGGGGGCTGAAGCTTTCTTT.

The gene calls are TRBV7-7 and TRBJ2-5; 7 positions match TRBD2. Trimming cost V 6 bases and J 2 bases; bases outside gene matches: 3. This CDR3 contains 13 residues. Germline loops: CDR1 SSHAT, CDR2 FNYEAQ (reference sequence). CDR3 residues: CASSGTIQETQYF. The CDR3 DNA is TGTGCCAGCAGTGGGACTATTCAAGAGACCCAGTACTTC.